The 15 T cell receptor beta chains listed next were all sequenced from one sample in a study of shared clonotypes between healthy human individuals. Generated by immunoSEQ multiplex PCR, the TCRdb table keeps only in-frame clones and is missing some. The table lists more than 400,000 clones, approximately 95% of them singletons, with around 0.066% in the top ten. Specimen: naive CD4+ T cells sorted from blood. As to subset: CD45RA+ positively selected. All receptors derive from a woman aged 25 to 39 in good health.

The rearrangement joins TRBV28 to TRBJ2-5; D not resolved. The end of the DNA fits TRBJ2-7 better, so the J call may be wrong. The CDR3 is 12 amino acids. Germline-derived CDR1 and CDR2 are MDHEN and SYDVKM. The CDR3 bases are TGTGCCAGCAGTAGGGCCTACTACGAGCAGTACTTC. It yields the protein CASSRAYYEQYF.

This chain links TRBV6-6 with TRBJ1-4, with 8 bases that match TRBD1. The CDR3 length is 16 residues. Germline V gene lookup returns CDR1 MNHNY and CDR2 SVGAGI (reference sequence). The V segment lost 6 bases and the J segment 1 base; nucleotides outside the gene matches: 7. The CDR3 DNA is TGTGCCAGCAGCAATCAGGGGGCCATAACTAATGAAAAACTGTTTTTT. Amino acid sequence: CASSNQGAITNEKLFF.

DNA of the CDR3: TGTGCCAGCAGCCACGAGGGCGGGGGCTATGGCTACACCTTC. Encoded protein: CASSHEGGGYGYTF. The chain couples TRBV9 to TRBJ1-2, with D possibly being TRBD1 (5 bases). The CDR3 has 14 amino acids. V gave up 4 bases and J gave up 4 bases, with 14 bases separating them. Germline lookup yields CDR1 SGDLS and CDR2 YYNGEE. Full variable domain (missing parts from reference TRBV9 and TRBJ1-2): DSGVTQTPKHLITATGQRVTLRCSPRSGDLSVYWYQQSLDQGLQFLIQYYNGEERAKGNILERFSAQQFPDLHSELNLSSLELGDSALYFCASSHEGGGYGYTFGSGTRLTVV.

The CDR3 protein is CASSTSSGNTIYF. CDR3 nucleotide sequence: TGTGCCAGCAGTACAAGCTCTGGAAACACCATATATTTT. This chain links TRBV28 with TRBJ1-3, with no clear D. From germline, CDR1 is MDHEN and CDR2 SYDVKM. V shed 5 bases and J shed 0 bases, with 5 bases lying between them. The CDR3 totals 13 residues.

In regard to this clone: Other DNA sequences in this sample translate to the same CDR3. This chain links TRBV19 with TRBJ1-5; D is ambiguous. The CDR3 covers 14 residues. Between the trimmed V and J ends, which lost 0 bases and 0 bases, there was a span of 3 bases. In germline, CDR1 is LNHDA, CDR2 SQIVND (reference sequence). The CDR3 reads CASSIDHSNQPQHF. As DNA, the CDR3 is TGTGCCAGTAGTATAGATCATAGCAATCAGCCCCAGCATTTT.

This chain uses TRBV7-9 with TRBJ1-2; D remains ambiguous. This CDR3 is built from 10 residues. V lost 8 bases, J lost 4 bases, and 5 bases lay in between. The germline V gene has CDR1 SEHNR and CDR2 FQNEAQ (reference sequence). DNA for the CDR3: TGTGCCAGCGGCAGCTATGGCTACACCTTC. This gives the protein CASGSYGYTF. Using reference TRBV7-9 and TRBJ1-2 for the parts outside the CDR3, the full variable domain is DTGVSQNPRHKITKRGQNVTFRCDPISEHNRLYWYRQTLGQGPEFLTYFQNEAQLEKSRLLSDRFSAERPKGSFSTLEIQRTEQGDSAMYLCASGSYGYTFGSGTRLTVV.

The chain joins TRBV5-4 to TRBJ2-5; 7 bases fit TRBD2. The CDR3 covers 16 residues. The V and J ends lost 0 bases and 5 bases, in that order; junction bases with no gene match: 10. Germline V gene sequence: CDR1 SGHNT, CDR2 YYREEE (reference sequence). The CDR3, as DNA: TGTGCCAGCAGCTTGGTGGGGGGAGGGCCGTGGGAGACCCAGTACTTC. Translated, it gives CASSLVGGGPWETQYF.

V usage is TRBV2 and J usage is TRBJ1-5, with TRBD1 as a possible D gene (5 bases). This CDR3 is built from 18 residues. The V gene lost 3 bases and the J gene lost 0 bases, with 18 bases spanning the gap. The germline V gene encodes CDR1 SNHLY and CDR2 FYNNEI. CDR3 in amino acids: CASSDKGPIPHSNQPQHF. As DNA, the CDR3 is TGTGCCAGCAGTGATAAGGGGCCTATTCCACATAGCAATCAGCCCCAGCATTTT.

This chain links TRBV4-1 with TRBJ2-5, with 7 bases matching TRBD2. The J call could be wrong; TRBJ2-7 is a better fit for the DNA end. Germline V gene data show CDR1 as MGHRA and CDR2 as YSYEKL. The length of the CDR3 is 14 residues. For the CDR3, the DNA is TGCGCCAGCAGCCAAGGGGGGGGTATGGACGAGCAGTACTTC. As protein: CASSQGGGMDEQYF.

The V call is TRBV18, the J call TRBJ2-7, with TRBD2 as a possible D gene (5 bases). There are 13 residues in the CDR3. Deletions cut 2 bases from V and 5 bases from J, with 10 bases between. Germline V gives CDR1 KGHSH, CDR2 LQKENI. CDR3 sequence (DNA): TGTGCCAGCTCACCAGGGAGAGCGAACGAGCAGTACTTC. Its translation is CASSPGRANEQYF.

In this sample, this clone turned up once. The chain links TRBV6-1 to TRBJ2-3, with 13 positions matching TRBD2. J lost 4 bases, V lost 3 bases, and 4 bases had no gene match. The CDR3 is 16 residues long. Germline values: CDR1 MNHNS, CDR2 SASEGT. The CDR3 nucleotides are TGTGCCAGCAGTGACGCGACTAGCGGGAGGCCAGATACGCAGTATTTT. Its protein product is CASSDATSGRPDTQYF.

This chain links TRBV7-6 with TRBJ2-2; 7 positions agree with TRBD2. V was pared by 1 base and J by 1 base, with 3 bases of the junction left unmatched. Germline V gene data show CDR1 as SGHVS and CDR2 as FNYEAQ. The CDR3 extends over 16 amino acids. The chain's CDR3 is CASSLGASGNTGELFF. The CDR3 coding sequence is TGTGCCAGCAGCTTAGGGGCTAGCGGGAACACCGGGGAGCTGTTTTTT.

This chain connects TRBV18 to TRBJ1-2; D is perhaps TRBD1 (6 bases). In germline, CDR1 is KGHSH, CDR2 LQKENI. V was shortened by 5 bases and J by 4 bases, with 20 bases between the two germline ends. The CDR3 consists of 16 residues. CDR3 nucleotide sequence: TGTGCCAGCTCAAGAACGGAACAGGGAAGAGGCTATGGCTACACCTTC. Residues: CASSRTEQGRGYGYTF.

The chain carries TRBV10-3 and TRBJ1-2; weak D call: TRBD1 (5 bases). The germline CDR1 and CDR2 sequences are ENHRY and SYGVKD. The CDR3 runs 14 residues. V was trimmed by 7 bases and J by 2 bases, leaving 14 bases between them. DNA for the CDR3: TGTGCCATCACCGACCTGGGGGGAAACTATGGCTACACCTTC. This encodes CAITDLGGNYGYTF.

This chain uses TRBV4-2 with TRBJ2-5; D is possibly TRBD1 (6 bases). Trimming removed 3 bases at V and 5 bases at J, with 16 bases between. CDR1 LGHNA and CDR2 YNFKEQ come from the germline V gene. CDR3 length equals 15 residues. CDR3 protein: CASSQGLRGWETQYF. The CDR3 nucleotides are TGTGCCAGCAGCCAGGGCCTCAGGGGTTGGGAGACCCAGTACTTC.